One and the same sample provided the 18 T cell receptor beta chains below, sequenced in a study of cytomegalovirus exposure and HLA in healthy donors. Primers for the PCR totalled 60 Vbeta and 13 Jbeta. Data came from immunoSEQ multiplex PCR; TCRdb stores just in-frame clones and leaves some out. The sample shows roughly 150,000 clones, approximately 80% of them seen only once. The sequencing sample was made of PBMCs. Receptors originate from a woman between 40 and 55 years old in good health and CMV-seronegative.

This chain connects TRBV7-8 to TRBJ2-5; 7 bases align to TRBD1. With 1 base clipped from V and 4 bases from J, the junction kept 6 bases outside the gene matches. Germline assignment: CDR1 SGHVS and CDR2 FQNEAQ. The length of the CDR3 is 15 residues. CDR3 protein: CASSLVTQGRETQYF. For the CDR3, the DNA is TGTGCCAGCAGCTTAGTGACACAGGGGAGAGAGACCCAGTACTTC.

This clone has just a few counts. The gene calls are TRBV7-2 and TRBJ1-5; D remains ambiguous. The CDR3 is 13 amino acids. V lost 2 bases and J lost 7, with 9 bases in between. Germline CDR1 and CDR2: SGHTA and FQGNSA. CDR3 in amino acids: CASSLNTWQPQHF. The CDR3 DNA follows: TGTGCCAGCAGCTTAAACACCTGGCAGCCCCAGCATTTT.

The chain employs TRBV5-4 and TRBJ2-7, with 10 bases lining up with TRBD2. J was trimmed by 0 bases and V by 3 bases; bases with no gene match: 3. This CDR3 contains 15 residues. In germline, CDR1 is SGHNT, CDR2 YYREEE (reference sequence). CDR3: CASSWTSGLSYEQYF. The DNA of the CDR3 is TGTGCCAGCAGCTGGACTAGCGGACTCTCCTACGAGCAGTACTTC.

This sequence joins TRBV7-2 and TRBJ1-6, with 7 nucleotides matching TRBD1. CDR3 size: 14 residues. The junction had 9 bases not matched to a gene; V was cut back by 7 bases and J by 9 bases. Germline V CDR1 and CDR2: SGHTA, FQGNSA. The chain's CDR3 is CASTEQGTGSPLHF. CDR3 DNA sequence: TGTGCCAGCACCGAACAGGGGACGGGTTCACCCCTCCACTTT.

This clone has just a few counts. The rearrangement joins TRBV6-5 to TRBJ1-5; possibly TRBD1 for D (6 bases). V dropped 2 bases and J dropped 2 bases, with 10 bases sitting between them. The CDR3 runs to 15 residues. CDR1 and CDR2 (germline): MNHEY, SVGAGI. DNA for the CDR3: TGTGCCAGCAGTTACGAGGGGGATGGCAATCAGCCCCAGCATTTT. Its translation: CASSYEGDGNQPQHF.

The chain has TRBV6-5 and TRBJ1-2, with TRBD1 matching 8 bases. This CDR3 contains 13 residues. Germline V CDR1 and CDR2: MNHEY, SVGAGI. V lost 6 bases to trimming and J lost 7 bases; unmatched junction nucleotides: 7. CDR3 DNA sequence: TGTGCCAGCAGGCAGGGGGCCTTCCGTGGCTACACCTTC. Translation: CASRQGAFRGYTF.

This clone was seen only a few times. An end of the junction does not agree with germline; a read error may underlie this. V is TRBV7-9 and J is TRBJ2-1, with D uncertain. CDR1 SEHNR and CDR2 FQNEAQ come from the germline V gene (reference sequence). CDR3 length equals 12 residues. The chain's CDR3 is CSSSSLYNEQFF. DNA of the CDR3: TGTTCCAGCAGCTCATTGTACAATGAGCAGTTCTTC.

This chain connects TRBV15 to TRBJ2-1; D perhaps matches TRBD2 (6 bases). CDR1 and CDR2 from the germline V gene are LNHNV and YYDKDF (reference sequence). V was pared by 1 base and J by 0 bases, with 19 bases between. The CDR3 consists of 19 residues. In nucleotides, the CDR3 is TGTGCCACCAGCAGAGCAGGAGGGTTGGGGCGGTACTCCTACAATGAGCAGTTCTTC. This gives the protein CATSRAGGLGRYSYNEQFF.

The V and J genes are TRBV11-2 and TRBJ1-2; D may be TRBD1 (5 bases). Germline CDR1 SGHAT, CDR2 FQNNGV. There are 11 residues in the CDR3. Deletions cut 8 bases from V and 4 bases from J, with 8 bases between. The CDR3 DNA is TGTGCCAGCGGTGGGGCCTATGGCTACACCTTC. Translating gives CASGGAYGYTF.

The chain recombines TRBV30 with TRBJ1-1, with D unresolved. Germline V CDR1 and CDR2: GTSNPN, SVGIG (reference sequence). Trimming took 8 bases from V and 0 from J, leaving 7 bases between them. CDR3 length equals 11 residues. The CDR3 DNA reads as TGTGCCCTAAGTATGAACACTGAAGCTTTCTTT. Protein: CALSMNTEAFF. Full variable domain (missing parts from reference TRBV30 and TRBJ1-1): SQTIHQWPATLVQPVGSPLSLECTVEGTSNPNLYWYRQAAGRGLQLLFYSVGIGQISSEVPQNLSASRPQDRQFILSSKKLLLSDSGFYLCALSMNTEAFFGQGTRLTVV.

V is TRBV5-6 and J is TRBJ1-5, with TRBD1 identical over 9 bases. The length of the CDR3 is 15 residues. Germline loops: CDR1 SGHDT, CDR2 YYEEEE. The V gene end was trimmed by 4 bases and the J gene end by 7 bases; junction bases not matched to a gene: 9. CDR3 bases: TGTGCCAGCAGCCGGGACAGGGAGATCCCCCAGCCCCAGCATTTT. Translating gives CASSRDREIPQPQHF.

V usage is TRBV28 and J usage is TRBJ1-4; D gene uncertain. The CDR3 consists of 15 residues. Deletions cut 2 bases from V and 5 bases from J, with 12 bases between. From germline, CDR1 is MDHEN and CDR2 SYDVKM. CDR3 loop: CASSLNPPGNEKLFF. CDR3 bases: TGTGCCAGCAGTTTAAATCCGCCGGGGAATGAAAAACTGTTTTTT.

The V and J genes are TRBV9 and TRBJ2-3; 7 nucleotides align to TRBD1. V shed 3 bases and J 5 bases; nucleotides not matched to a gene: 6. The CDR3 is 14 amino acids. Per the germline V gene, CDR1 is SGDLS and CDR2 is YYNGEE. The CDR3 bases are TGTGCCAGCAGCGGCGGGCCAGGGGGAGATACGCAGTATTTT. Translated, it gives CASSGGPGGDTQYF.

The rearrangement uses TRBV7-3 and TRBJ2-7; TRBD2 might be the D (6 bases). CDR3 size: 14 residues. Germline CDR1 reads SGHTA; CDR2 reads FQGTGA. Between the trimmed V and J ends, which lost 3 bases and 3 bases, there was a span of 12 bases. Written as DNA, the CDR3 is TGTGCCAGCAGCTTGACGGGGGAGGTCTACGAGCAGTACTTC. Amino acid sequence: CASSLTGEVYEQYF.

This chain links TRBV5-6 with TRBJ2-5; possibly TRBD1 for D (6 bases). The germline V and J ends were trimmed by 2 bases and 4 bases, with 12 bases remaining between them. The CDR3 sequence is 14 residues long. Germline V gene data show CDR1 as SGHDT and CDR2 as YYEEEE. The chain's CDR3 is CASSFQGHRETQYF. The CDR3 coding sequence is TGTGCCAGCAGCTTCCAGGGACATCGAGAGACCCAGTACTTC. Combining the CDR3 with reference TRBV5-6 and TRBJ2-5 gives the whole variable domain DAGVTQSPTHLIKTRGQQVTLRCSPKSGHDTVSWYQQALGQGPQFIFQYYEEEERQRGNFPDRFSGHQFPNYSSELNVNALLLGDSALYLCASSFQGHRETQYFGPGTRLLVL.

The rearrangement joins TRBV6-1 to TRBJ2-5, with 8 bases fitting TRBD1. CDR1 MNHNS and CDR2 SASEGT come from the germline V gene. CDR3 length: 14 residues. The V and J ends lost 6 bases and 4 bases, in that order; junction bases with no gene match: 7. DNA of the CDR3: TGTGCCAGCAGAGACATGACAGGGGCAGAGACCCAGTACTTC. Translating it yields CASRDMTGAETQYF.

The chain joins TRBV27 to TRBJ1-5, with D unclear. Germline-derived CDR1 and CDR2 are MNHEY and SMNVEV (reference sequence). Between the trimmed V and J ends, which lost 5 bases and 6 bases, there was a span of 17 bases. The CDR3 covers 15 residues. In DNA form, the CDR3 reads TGTGCCAGCAGTCCCCAAGGCGCCGGAGGTCAGCCCCAGCATTTT. Protein product: CASSPQGAGGQPQHF.

Only a few counts were recorded for this clone. V is TRBV4-2 and J is TRBJ1-2; D possibly corresponds to TRBD1 (6 bases). V shed 5 bases and J shed 6 bases, with 10 bases lying between them. The CDR3 contains 12 residues. The germline V gene encodes CDR1 LGHNA and CDR2 YNFKEQ. CDR3 nucleotides: TGTGCCAGCAGCTCTTACAGGGATGGCTACACCTTC. It encodes CASSSYRDGYTF.